This T cell receptor beta chain was obtained from a study of OX40 agonist ivuxolimab in advanced cancers. At the level of the study: Dose-escalation patients' cancers were hepatocellular carcinoma, melanoma, renal cell or head and neck cancer. Having had anti-PD-1, anti-PD-L1 or anti-CTLA-4 therapy before was allowed, and about 40% had some.

Repertoires were generated with immunoSEQ multiplex PCR, while TCRdb's copy carries only in-frame clones and drops some. The data hold approximately 77,000 clones, with approximately 80% observed a single time. The germline V gene has CDR1 SGHDT and CDR2 YYEEEE. This CDR3 is built from 14 residues. The V gene lost 4 bases and the J gene lost 4 bases, with 12 bases spanning the gap. The genes are TRBV5-6 and TRBJ2-1, with D tentatively TRBD1 (6 bases). The clonotype originates from an adult with an advanced solid tumor such as melanoma, head and neck, liver or kidney cancer. The sample in question was CD4+ or CD8+ T cells sorted from blood, obtained in a trial of the OX40 agonist ivuxolimab. CDR3 in amino acids: CASSLGQFYNEQFF. In nucleotides, the CDR3 is TGTGCCAGCAGCCTAGGACAGTTTTACAATGAGCAGTTCTTC.